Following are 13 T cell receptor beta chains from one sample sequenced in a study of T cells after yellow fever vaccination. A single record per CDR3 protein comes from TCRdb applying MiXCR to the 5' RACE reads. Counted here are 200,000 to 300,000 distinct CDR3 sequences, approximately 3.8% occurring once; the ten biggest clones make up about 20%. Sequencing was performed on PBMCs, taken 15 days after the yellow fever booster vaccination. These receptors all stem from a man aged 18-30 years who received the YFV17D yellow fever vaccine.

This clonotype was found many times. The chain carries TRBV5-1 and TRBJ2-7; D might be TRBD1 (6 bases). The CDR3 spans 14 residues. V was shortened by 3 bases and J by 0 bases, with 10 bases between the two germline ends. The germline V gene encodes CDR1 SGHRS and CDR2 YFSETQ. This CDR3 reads CASSSGAISYEQYF. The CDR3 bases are TGCGCCAGCAGCTCAGGGGCTATCTCCTACGAGCAGTACTTC.

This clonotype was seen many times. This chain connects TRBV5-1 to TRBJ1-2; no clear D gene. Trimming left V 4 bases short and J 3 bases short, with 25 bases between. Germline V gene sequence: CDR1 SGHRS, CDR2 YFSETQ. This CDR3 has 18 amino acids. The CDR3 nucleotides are TGCGCCAGCAGCCCCCAACCTTCCCACAGAGAACTCGACTATGGCTACACCTTC. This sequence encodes CASSPQPSHRELDYGYTF.

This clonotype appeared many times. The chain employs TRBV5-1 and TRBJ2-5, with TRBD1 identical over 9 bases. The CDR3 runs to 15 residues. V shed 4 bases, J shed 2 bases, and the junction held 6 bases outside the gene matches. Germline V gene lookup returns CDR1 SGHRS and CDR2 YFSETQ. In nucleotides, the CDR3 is TGCGCCAGCAGCCCGGGGACAGGGAAGCAAGAGACCCAGTACTTC. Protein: CASSPGTGKQETQYF.

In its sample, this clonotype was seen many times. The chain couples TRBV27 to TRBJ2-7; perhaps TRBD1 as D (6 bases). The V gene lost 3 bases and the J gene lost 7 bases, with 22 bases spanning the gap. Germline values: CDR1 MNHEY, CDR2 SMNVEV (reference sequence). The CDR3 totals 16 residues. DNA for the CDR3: TGTGCCAGCAGTTTCCGTTACGATTCACAGGGAGTTGAGCAGTACTTC. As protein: CASSFRYDSQGVEQYF.

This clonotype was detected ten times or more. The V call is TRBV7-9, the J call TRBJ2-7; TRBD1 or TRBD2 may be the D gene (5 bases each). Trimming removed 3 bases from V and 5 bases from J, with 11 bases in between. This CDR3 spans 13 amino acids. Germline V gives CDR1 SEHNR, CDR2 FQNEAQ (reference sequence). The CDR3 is CASSLGVLDEQYF. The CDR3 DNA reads TGTGCCAGCAGCTTGGGGGTATTGGACGAGCAGTACTTC.

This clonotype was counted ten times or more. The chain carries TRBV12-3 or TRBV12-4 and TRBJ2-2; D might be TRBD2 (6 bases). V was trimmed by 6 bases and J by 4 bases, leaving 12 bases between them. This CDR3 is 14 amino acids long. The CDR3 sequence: CASRRQEGTGELFF. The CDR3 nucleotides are TGTGCCAGCAGGAGGCAGGAGGGCACCGGGGAGCTGTTTTTT.

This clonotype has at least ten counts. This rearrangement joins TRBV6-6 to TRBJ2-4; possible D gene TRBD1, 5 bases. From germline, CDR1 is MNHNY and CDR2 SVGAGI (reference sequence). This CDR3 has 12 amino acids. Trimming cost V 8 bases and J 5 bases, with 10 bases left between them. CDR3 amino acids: CASGKQENIQYF. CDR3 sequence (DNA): TGTGCCAGCGGAAAACAGGAAAACATTCAGTACTTC.

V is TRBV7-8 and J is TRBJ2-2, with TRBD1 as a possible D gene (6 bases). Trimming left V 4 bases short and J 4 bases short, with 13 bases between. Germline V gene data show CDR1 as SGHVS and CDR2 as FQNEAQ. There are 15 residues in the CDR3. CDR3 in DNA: TGTGCCAGCAGCTCTGCCAGGGGACCCACCGGGGAGCTGTTTTTT. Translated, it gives CASSSARGPTGELFF.

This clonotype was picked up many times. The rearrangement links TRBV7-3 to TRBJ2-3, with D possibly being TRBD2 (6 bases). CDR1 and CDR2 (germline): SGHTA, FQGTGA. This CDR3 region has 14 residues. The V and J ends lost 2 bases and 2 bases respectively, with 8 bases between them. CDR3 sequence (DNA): TGTGCCAGCAGCTTAGCGGGGCTCACAGATACGCAGTATTTT. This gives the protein CASSLAGLTDTQYF.

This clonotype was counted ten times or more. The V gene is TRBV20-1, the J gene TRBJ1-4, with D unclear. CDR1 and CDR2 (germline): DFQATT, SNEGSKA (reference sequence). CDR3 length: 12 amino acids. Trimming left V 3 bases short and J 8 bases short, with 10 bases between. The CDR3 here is CSARARHEKLFF. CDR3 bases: TGCAGTGCTAGGGCCAGACACGAAAAACTGTTTTTT.

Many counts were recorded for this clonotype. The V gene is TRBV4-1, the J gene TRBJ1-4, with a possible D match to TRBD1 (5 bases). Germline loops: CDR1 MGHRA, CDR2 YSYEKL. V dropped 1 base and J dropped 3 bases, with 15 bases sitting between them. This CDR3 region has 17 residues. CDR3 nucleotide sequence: TGCGCCAGCAGCCAAGTGGTGGGGAGAGGGGCTAATGAAAAACTGTTTTTT. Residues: CASSQVVGRGANEKLFF.

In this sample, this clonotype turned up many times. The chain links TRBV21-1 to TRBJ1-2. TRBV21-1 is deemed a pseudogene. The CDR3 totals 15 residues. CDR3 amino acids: CASSLRQACNYGYTF. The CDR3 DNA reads TGTGCCAGCAGCCTGAGGCAGGCGTGTAACTATGGCTACACCTTC.

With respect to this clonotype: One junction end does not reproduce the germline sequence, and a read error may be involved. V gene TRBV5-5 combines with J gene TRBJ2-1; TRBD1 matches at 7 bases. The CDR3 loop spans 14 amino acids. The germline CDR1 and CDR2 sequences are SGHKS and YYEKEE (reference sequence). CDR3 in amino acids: CAICPPGQHNEEFF. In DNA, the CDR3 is TGTGCCATCTGCCCGCCGGGACAGCACAATGAGGAGTTCTTC.